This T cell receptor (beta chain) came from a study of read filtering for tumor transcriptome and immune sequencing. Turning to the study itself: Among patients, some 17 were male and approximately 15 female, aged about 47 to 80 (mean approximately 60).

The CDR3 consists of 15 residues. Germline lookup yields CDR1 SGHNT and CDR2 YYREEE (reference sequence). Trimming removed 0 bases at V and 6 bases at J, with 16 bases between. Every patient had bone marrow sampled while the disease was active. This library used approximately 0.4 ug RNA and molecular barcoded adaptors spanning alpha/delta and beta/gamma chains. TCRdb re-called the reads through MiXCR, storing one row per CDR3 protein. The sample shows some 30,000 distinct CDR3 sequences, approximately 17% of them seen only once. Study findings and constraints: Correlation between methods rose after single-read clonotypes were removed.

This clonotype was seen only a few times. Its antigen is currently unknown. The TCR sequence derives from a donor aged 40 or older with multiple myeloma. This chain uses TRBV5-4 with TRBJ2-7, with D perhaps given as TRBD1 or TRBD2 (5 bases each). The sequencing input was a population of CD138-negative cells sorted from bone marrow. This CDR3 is CASSLALRGVAEQYF. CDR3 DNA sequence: TGTGCCAGCAGCTTGGCGTTGAGGGGCGTCGCCGAGCAGTACTTC. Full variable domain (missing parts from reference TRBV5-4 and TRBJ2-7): ETGVTQSPTHLIKTRGQQVTLRCSSQSGHNTVSWYQQALGQGPQFIFQYYREEENGRGNFPPRFSGLQFPNYSSELNVNALELDDSALYLCASSLALRGVAEQYFGPGTRLTVT.